This TCR beta chain appears in the sequencing data of a study of siplizumab effects on memory and regulatory T cells. Of note for this clone: What it recognizes is unknown.

Study results and caveats: The average Treg-derived proportion among mappable alloreactive CD4+ clones was 68.8% with siplizumab versus about 27% in controls. Most alloreactive clones went unmapped to unstimulated subsets; only a minor fraction mapped.

Each sample yielded about 1.1 x 10^5 assayed TCR templates. Profiled with immunoSEQ multiplex PCR; TCRdb holds only in-frame clones, not every one. The table has around 110,000 clones, approximately 94% seen once. Sequences were obtained from non-Treg CD4+ T cells sorted from blood. This TCR was recovered from a human donor in good health.

The CDR3 DNA is TGTGCCAGTAGTACAACAGGGGGAGGTGAGCAGTTCTTC. Encoded protein: CASSTTGGGEQFF. This chain connects TRBV19 to TRBJ2-1, with 8 bases aligning to TRBD1. J lost 9 bases, V lost 4 bases, and 5 bases had no gene match. Germline V gives CDR1 LNHDA, CDR2 SQIVND (reference sequence). The CDR3 is 13 residues long.